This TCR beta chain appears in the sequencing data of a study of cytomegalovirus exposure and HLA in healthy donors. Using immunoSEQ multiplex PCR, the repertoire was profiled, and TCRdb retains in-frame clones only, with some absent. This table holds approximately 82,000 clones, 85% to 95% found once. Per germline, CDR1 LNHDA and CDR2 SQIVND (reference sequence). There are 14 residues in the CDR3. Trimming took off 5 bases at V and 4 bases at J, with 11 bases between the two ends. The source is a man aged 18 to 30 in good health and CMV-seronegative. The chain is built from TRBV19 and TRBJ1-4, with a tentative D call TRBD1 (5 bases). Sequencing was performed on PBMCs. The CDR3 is CASSVGTYNEKLFF. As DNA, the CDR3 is TGTGCCAGTAGTGTCGGGACTTATAATGAAAAACTGTTTTTT. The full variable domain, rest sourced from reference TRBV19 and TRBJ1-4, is DGGITQSPKYLFRKEGQNVTLSCEQNLNHDAMYWYRQDPGQGLRLIYYSQIVNDFQKGDIAEGYSVSREKKESFPLTVTSAQKNPTAFYLCASSVGTYNEKLFFGSGTQLSVL.